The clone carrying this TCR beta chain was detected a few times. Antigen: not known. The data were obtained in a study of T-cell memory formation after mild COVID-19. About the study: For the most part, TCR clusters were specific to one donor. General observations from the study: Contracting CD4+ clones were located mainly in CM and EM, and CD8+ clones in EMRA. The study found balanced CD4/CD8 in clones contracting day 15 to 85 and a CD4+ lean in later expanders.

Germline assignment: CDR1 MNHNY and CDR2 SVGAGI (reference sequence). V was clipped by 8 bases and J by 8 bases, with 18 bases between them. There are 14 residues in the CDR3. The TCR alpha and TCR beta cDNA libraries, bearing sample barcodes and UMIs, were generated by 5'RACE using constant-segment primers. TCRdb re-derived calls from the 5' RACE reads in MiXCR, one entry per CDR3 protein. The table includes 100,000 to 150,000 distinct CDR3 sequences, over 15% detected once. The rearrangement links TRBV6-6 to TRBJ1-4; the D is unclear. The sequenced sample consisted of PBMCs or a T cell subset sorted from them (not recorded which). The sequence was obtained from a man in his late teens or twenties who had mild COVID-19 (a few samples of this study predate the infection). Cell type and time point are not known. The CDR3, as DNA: TGTGCCAGCGTGAGCACAGACAAAGAGGAAAAACTGTTTTTT. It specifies CASVSTDKEEKLFF.